The 19 T cell receptor beta chains below were found in one sample sequenced in a study of blood T cells in healthy people across ages. The authors ran a second PCR of about 6 to 11 cycles using a sample-barcoded 5' primer and a J-beta primer mix. TCRdb recomputed calls from the 5' RACE reads with MiXCR, one row per CDR3 protein. This sample has just over 800,000 distinct CDR3 sequences, with around 68% found just once. What was sequenced was blood. The receptors here all came from a man aged 30 to 45 in good health.

The chain has TRBV27 and TRBJ2-5; 15 nucleotides agree with TRBD2. CDR1 is MNHEY and CDR2 is SMNVEV in the germline V gene (reference sequence). The junction had 6 bases not matched to a gene; V was cut back by 5 bases and J by 2 bases. CDR3 size: 17 residues. This CDR3 is CASSQGLAGGNQETQYF. Written as DNA, the CDR3 is TGTGCCAGCAGTCAGGGACTAGCGGGGGGCAATCAAGAGACCCAGTACTTC.

The chain joins TRBV2 to TRBJ2-1; 14 nucleotides line up with TRBD2. This CDR3 has 20 amino acids. Per germline, CDR1 SNHLY and CDR2 FYNNEI. V trimming: 2 bases; J trimming: 1 base; junction bases outside the gene matches: 10. The CDR3 region has the DNA TGTGCCAGCAGTGAATGGAGACTAGCGGGGGGGCACGCTTCCTACAATGAGCAGTTCTTC. Encoded protein: CASSEWRLAGGHASYNEQFF.

Of note for this clonotype: A junction boundary mismatches the germline segment, possibly from a read error. The V and J genes are TRBV7-2 and TRBJ2-6, with a tentative D call TRBD1 (5 bases). CDR3 length: 16 residues. Germline values: CDR1 SGHTA, CDR2 FQGNSA. CDR3 DNA: TGTGCCAGCAGCCCAATCGCAAGCTCTGGGGCCAACGCCCTGACTTTC. Protein product: CASSPIASSGANALTF.

This chain joins TRBV4-2 and TRBJ2-1; no firm D call. The germline CDR1 and CDR2 sequences are LGHNA and YNFKEQ. This CDR3 has 14 residues. The V end lost 1 base, the J end lost 7 bases, and 11 bases lay between the germline ends. CDR3 nucleotide sequence: TGTGCCAGCAGCCAAGGGAGACGAGTGAATGAGCAGTTCTTC. It specifies CASSQGRRVNEQFF.

This chain joins TRBV29-1 and TRBJ2-3, with TRBD1 matching 7 bases. V shed 7 bases and J 1 base; nucleotides not matched to a gene: 8. This CDR3 comprises 14 residues. Germline V gene lookup returns CDR1 SQVTM and CDR2 ANQGSEA. The CDR3 sequence: CSASPGTGTDTQYF. Here the CDR3 DNA reads TGCAGCGCTAGTCCCGGGACAGGCACAGATACGCAGTATTTT.

The chain recombines TRBV3-1 with TRBJ1-5, with D possibly TRBD1 on 5 matching bases. The germline CDR1 and CDR2 sequences are LGHDT and YNNKEL (reference sequence). CDR3 length equals 14 residues. Trimming left V 0 bases short and J 6 bases short, with 9 bases between. Here the CDR3 DNA reads TGTGCCAGCAGCCAAGAGGCGGGGCTTCAGCCCCAGCATTTT. Its protein product is CASSQEAGLQPQHF.

J is TRBJ1-4 and V is TRBV4-2; possible D gene TRBD1, 6 bases. Trimming took 0 bases from V and 4 from J, leaving 12 bases between them. This CDR3 is built from 16 residues. Looked up from germline, CDR1 is LGHNA and CDR2 is YNFKEQ. This CDR3 is CASSQEIDRINEKLFF. In DNA, the CDR3 is TGTGCCAGCAGCCAAGAGATCGACAGGATTAATGAAAAACTGTTTTTT.

This chain connects TRBV29-1 to TRBJ2-7; D is undetermined. V gave up 1 base and J gave up 2 bases, with 9 bases separating them. The V gene's germline CDR1 is SQVTM and CDR2 ANQGSEA. The CDR3 sequence is 13 residues long. The CDR3 DNA sequence: TGCAGCGTTGAAGCTACAGCCCCCTACGAGCAGTACTTC. As protein: CSVEATAPYEQYF.

This clonotype was detected only a few times. This chain joins TRBV4-2 and TRBJ2-3; TRBD2 matches 9 bases. This CDR3 is built from 16 residues. V lost 1 base and J lost 8; bases outside the gene matches: 10. The germline CDR1 and CDR2 sequences are LGHNA and YNFKEQ. CDR3 DNA sequence: TGTGCCAGCAGCCAAGCTAGCGGGGTCAGTTCCGGTACGCAGTATTTT. Encoded protein: CASSQASGVSSGTQYF.

This clonotype was observed at least ten times. This chain links TRBV3-1 with TRBJ2-7, with D possibly TRBD2 on 6 matching bases. With 5 bases removed from V and 2 bases from J, the gap between germline ends came to 16 bases. CDR1 LGHDT and CDR2 YNNKEL come from the germline V gene (reference sequence). There are 15 residues in the CDR3. CDR3: CASSGPGLGPYEQYF. As DNA, the CDR3 is TGTGCCAGCAGCGGACCGGGACTGGGACCCTACGAGCAGTACTTC.

The V call is TRBV2, the J call TRBJ2-4; a possible D gene is TRBD1 (5 bases). The end of the DNA is better explained by TRBJ2-5, so the J call may be wrong. This CDR3 contains 14 residues. Germline V gene data show CDR1 as SNHLY and CDR2 as FYNNEI. In DNA form, the CDR3 reads TGTGCCAGCAGGTACACAGGTGTTCCAGAGACCCAGTACTTC. Translation: CASRYTGVPETQYF.

This clonotype has only a few counts. The chain is built from TRBV18 and TRBJ1-2, with 8 positions matching TRBD1. The junction had 7 bases not matched to a gene; V was cut back by 6 bases and J by 7 bases. From germline, CDR1 is KGHSH and CDR2 LQKENI. CDR3 size: 13 residues. This chain's CDR3 is CASSVQGAPGYTF. The CDR3 nucleotides read TGTGCCAGCTCCGTCCAGGGGGCGCCTGGCTACACCTTC.

With respect to this clonotype: An end of the junction differs from the germline gene, which may be a read error. The chain is built from TRBV29-1 and TRBJ2-3; weak D call: TRBD2 (6 bases). This CDR3 region has 13 residues. The germline gives CDR1 SQVTM, CDR2 ANQGSEA. The CDR3 is CSVDRGSTNTQYF. The CDR3 bases are TGCAGCGTTGACCGGGGGTCCACAAATACGCAGTATTTT.

This clonotype was detected a few times. The J gene is TRBJ2-7, the V gene TRBV7-3; D is unclear. The CDR3 has 12 amino acids. V was trimmed by 4 bases and J by 2 bases, leaving 6 bases between them. From germline, CDR1 is SGHTA and CDR2 FQGTGA. The CDR3 region has the DNA TGTGCCAGCAGCTCCCTCACCTACGAGCAGTACTTC. Protein product: CASSSLTYEQYF. The whole variable domain, remainder taken from reference TRBV7-3 and TRBJ2-7, is GAGVSQTPSNKVTEKGKYVELRCDPISGHTALYWYRQSLGQGPEFLIYFQGTGAADDSGLPNDRFFAVRPEGSVSTLKIQRTERGDSAVYLCASSSLTYEQYFGPGTRLTVT.

This chain joins TRBV29-1 and TRBJ2-1, with D possibly matching TRBD1 (6 bases). Germline CDR1 and CDR2: SQVTM and ANQGSEA. This CDR3 has 12 amino acids. The ends were cut back, 7 bases at V and 8 bases at J, with 15 bases in the middle. Here the CDR3 DNA reads TGCAGCGACGCAGGGGTTGGGGATGAGCAGTTCTTC. This encodes CSDAGVGDEQFF.

V and J are TRBV6-6 and TRBJ2-1; 10 bases match TRBD1. Germline CDR1 MNHNY, CDR2 SVGAGI (reference sequence). The V segment lost 6 bases and the J segment 0 bases; nucleotides outside the gene matches: 2. The CDR3 consists of 15 residues. CDR3 nucleotides: TGTGCCAGCAGGCGACAGGGGGCCTCCTACAATGAGCAGTTCTTC. Translating gives CASRRQGASYNEQFF.

The chain uses TRBV12-3 or TRBV12-4 and TRBJ2-3; the match to TRBD2 covers 14 bases. This CDR3 spans 18 amino acids. Germline trimming cut 6 bases from V and 2 bases from J; bases unmatched to any gene: 10. The CDR3: CASSGGLAGGDNTDTQYF. The CDR3 DNA follows: TGTGCCAGCAGCGGCGGACTAGCGGGGGGAGATAACACAGATACGCAGTATTTT.

This clonotype was observed a few times. The chain recombines TRBV6-2 or TRBV6-3 with TRBJ2-7; 7 bases are shared with TRBD1. The J call is in doubt because the DNA end fits TRBJ2-5 better. The CDR3 extends over 14 amino acids. Germline CDR1 reads MNHEY; CDR2 reads SVGEGT. The CDR3 here is CASSRQGIQETQYF. The CDR3 coding sequence is TGTGCCAGCAGTCGACAGGGAATTCAAGAGACCCAGTACTTC.

V gene TRBV6-6 combines with J gene TRBJ1-6, with TRBD1 as a possible D gene (6 bases). Germline assignment: CDR1 MNHNY and CDR2 SVGAGI (reference sequence). The CDR3 is 13 residues long. V was shortened by 7 bases and J by 8 bases, with 12 bases between the two germline ends. The CDR3 protein is CASKSGTHSPLHF. CDR3 nucleotide sequence: TGTGCCAGCAAAAGCGGGACACATTCACCCCTCCACTTT.